These T cell receptor beta chains were read from a single sample in a study of shared clonotypes between healthy human individuals. Clones were sequenced by immunoSEQ multiplex PCR, and TCRdb holds only the in-frame ones, with some missing. Of about 2,500,000 clones in the sample, around 90% were seen once. The sample consisted of naive CD4+ T cells sorted from blood. The receptors were sampled from a man aged 18 to 35 in good health. The CDR3 runs from the conserved cysteine through the conserved F or W. A D gene is named only where the DNA matches it firmly. Not all rows give a size; the values are once, few, many and, for expanded clones, a class.

v_gene	j_gene	d_gene	abundance	len	CDR3aa	CDR3nt
TRBV30	TRBJ2-1	TRBD2	once	17	CAWSPRWVSGGANEQFF	TGTGCCTGGAGTCCCCGTTGGGTTAGCGGGGGGGCGAATGAGCAGTTCTTC
TRBV28	TRBJ2-6	TRBD1	NA	15	CASSRGGAGANVLTF	TGTGCCAGCAGTAGAGGGGGCGCCGGGGCCAACGTCCTGACTTTC
TRBV4-1	TRBJ1-4	NA	NA	15	CASSHIRGVNEKLFF	TGCGCCAGCAGCCATATCAGGGGAGTGAATGAAAAACTGTTTTTT
TRBV4-3	TRBJ1-2	NA	NA	14	CASSQAGENYGYTF	TGCGCCAGCAGCCAAGCCGGGGAGAACTATGGCTACACCTTC
TRBV7-2	TRBJ1-6	NA	NA	15	CASSPGRPYNSPLHF	TGTGCCAGCAGCCCCGGCCGCCCCTATAATTCACCCCTCCACTTT
TRBV10-2	TRBJ1-5	NA	once	17	CASSGLPGGGSNQPQHF	TGCGCCAGCAGTGGCCTCCCTGGGGGTGGGAGCAATCAGCCCCAGCATTTT
TRBV10-3	TRBJ1-6	NA	NA	13	CAITPDRNSPLHF	TGTGCCATCACGCCGGACAGAAATTCACCCCTCCACTTT
TRBV12-5	TRBJ1-5	NA	NA	13	CASGLTLSQPQHF	TGTGCTAGTGGTTTGACCCTGAGTCAGCCCCAGCATTTT
TRBV5-6	TRBJ2-2	TRBD1	NA	17	CASSLGPGGTNTGELFF	TGTGCCAGCAGCTTGGGACCAGGGGGAACGAACACCGGGGAGCTGTTTTTT
TRBV6-1	TRBJ2-1	NA	NA	14	CASSEGGGVNEQFF	TGTGCCAGCAGTGAAGGTGGCGGGGTTAATGAGCAGTTCTTC
TRBV9	TRBJ1-1	NA	NA	15	CASSVGRTLNTEAFF	TGTGCCAGCAGCGTAGGTCGCACTTTGAACACTGAAGCTTTCTTT
TRBV6-6	TRBJ2-6	NA	NA	13	CASSYLRANVLTF	TGTGCCAGCAGTTACCTCCGGGCCAACGTCCTGACTTTC
TRBV5-1	TRBJ1-2	NA	NA	14	CASSLQGSDYGYTF	TGCGCCAGCAGCCTACAGGGAAGCGACTATGGCTACACCTTC
TRBV23-1	TRBJ2-7	NA	NA	13	CASSQSVNREEYF	TGCGCCAGCAGTCAATCGGTGAACAGGGAGGAGTACTTC
TRBV5-1	TRBJ2-4	TRBD2	NA	18	CASSLGGTSGLAKNIQYF	TGCGCCAGCAGCTTGGGAGGGACTAGCGGATTAGCCAAAAACATTCAGTACTTC
TRBV7-2	TRBJ1-3	NA	NA	13	CASSLGGGNTIYF	TGTGCCAGCAGCTTAGGTGGGGGAAACACCATATATTTT
TRBV5-5	TRBJ2-3	NA	NA	16	CASSMRRGSPADTQYF	TGTGCCAGCAGCATGAGGCGGGGCTCACCGGCAGATACGCAGTATTTT
TRBV18	TRBJ2-4	TRBD1	NA	16	CASSPSRDRTKNIQYF	TGTGCCAGCTCCCCCTCTAGGGACAGGACCAAAAACATTCAGTACTTC
TRBV5-4	TRBJ1-2	NA	NA	13	CASSRDRDYGYTF	TGTGCCAGCAGCAGAGATCGGGACTATGGCTACACCTTC
TRBV6-5	TRBJ1-1	NA	NA	15	CASSYSRTVNTEAFF	TGTGCCAGCAGTTACTCGAGGACGGTGAACACTGAAGCTTTCTTT
TRBV6-5	TRBJ2-3	NA	NA	15	CASSYSGRGGDTQYF	TGTGCCAGCAGTTACTCAGGCCGCGGGGGCGATACGCAGTATTTT
TRBV19	TRBJ2-3	TRBD1	NA	14	CASTSGQGPDTQYF	TGTGCCAGCACCTCCGGACAGGGTCCAGATACGCAGTATTTT
TRBV7-2	TRBJ2-3	NA	NA	11	CASSLDHTQYF	TGTGCCAGCAGCTTAGACCATACGCAGTATTTT
TRBV10-3	TRBJ1-2	NA	NA	15	CAISESGQGNYGYTF	TGTGCCATCAGTGAGTCTGGGCAGGGGAACTATGGCTACACCTTC
TRBV4-2	TRBJ2-7	NA	NA	15	CASSQGQAAAYEQYF	TGTGCCAGCAGCCAAGGCCAAGCGGCGGCCTACGAGCAGTACTTC
TRBV6-1	TRBJ1-5	NA	NA	19	CASSEPSPAGSYSNQPQHF	TGTGCCAGCAGTGAACCCTCCCCTGCAGGGTCCTATAGCAATCAGCCCCAGCATTTT
TRBV9	TRBJ2-7	TRBD2	NA	17	CASSVILAGGPTYEQYF	TGTGCCAGCAGCGTAATACTAGCGGGAGGTCCAACCTACGAGCAGTACTTC
TRBV12-5	TRBJ2-1	NA	NA	12	CASGRGLNEQFF	TGTGCTAGTGGTAGAGGACTAAATGAGCAGTTCTTC
TRBV4-3	TRBJ2-1	NA	NA	15	CASSRPQGLSDEQFF	TGCGCCAGCAGCCGCCCTCAGGGGTTGAGCGATGAGCAGTTCTTC
TRBV5-1	TRBJ2-3	NA	NA	15	CASSLANVGPDTQYF	TGCGCCAGCAGCTTGGCCAATGTGGGTCCAGATACGCAGTATTTT
TRBV15	TRBJ2-7	NA	once	14	CATSNPGRAYEQYF	TGTGCCACCAGCAACCCCGGCAGGGCCTACGAGCAGTACTTC
TRBV6-5	TRBJ2-1	TRBD2	NA	15	CASSRLAGKYNEQFF	TGTGCCAGCAGCCGACTAGCGGGGAAGTACAATGAGCAGTTCTTC
TRBV29-1	TRBJ1-1	NA	once	12	CSVEQDDTEAFF	TGCAGCGTTGAACAGGACGACACTGAAGCTTTCTTT
TRBV9	TRBJ1-5	NA	NA	14	CASSVGAVNQPQHF	TGTGCCAGCAGCGTAGGGGCAGTAAATCAGCCCCAGCATTTT
TRBV5-5	TRBJ2-1	NA	NA	14	CASSLLWDGNEQFF	TGTGCCAGCAGCTTGCTCTGGGACGGGAATGAGCAGTTCTTC
TRBV11-2	TRBJ2-7	TRBD1	NA	15	CASSTGQGFSYEQYF	TGTGCCAGCAGCACCGGACAGGGTTTTTCCTACGAGCAGTACTTC
TRBV19	TRBJ2-7	TRBD2	NA	16	CASSTSGTSGSYEQYF	TGTGCCAGTAGTACCTCAGGGACTAGCGGGTCCTACGAGCAGTACTTC
TRBV7-9	TRBJ2-7	NA	NA	15	CASSLGGASRDEQYF	TGTGCCAGCAGCTTAGGGGGGGCAAGTAGGGACGAGCAGTACTTC
TRBV4-1	TRBJ2-5	TRBD2	NA	14	CASSPGLARETQYF	TGCGCCAGCAGCCCCGGACTAGCCCGCGAGACCCAGTACTTC
TRBV4-1	TRBJ2-5	TRBD1	NA	15	CASSQPLDREETQYF	TGCGCCAGCAGCCAACCCCTCGACAGGGAGGAGACCCAGTACTTC
TRBV7-9	TRBJ2-7	NA	NA	12	CASGGGGYEQYF	TGTGCCAGCGGGGGAGGGGGCTACGAGCAGTACTTC
TRBV10-1	TRBJ2-7	NA	NA	14	CASSESDLGYEQYF	TGCGCCAGCAGTGAGTCGGACCTAGGGTACGAGCAGTACTTC
TRBV7-3	TRBJ2-5	TRBD2	few	15	CASSLTGTTQETQYF	TGTGCCAGCAGCTTAACTGGGACTACCCAAGAGACCCAGTACTTC
TRBV30	TRBJ2-2	NA	NA	13	CAWSRGTGGELFF	TGTGCCTGGAGTCGGGGGACTGGCGGGGAGCTGTTTTTT
TRBV6-4	TRBJ2-3	NA	NA	14	CASSPRLDTDTQYF	TGTGCCAGCAGTCCCAGACTAGACACAGATACGCAGTATTTT
TRBV10-3	TRBJ1-3	NA	NA	13	CAISDQSGNTIYF	TGTGCCATCAGTGACCAGTCGGGAAACACCATATATTTT
TRBV7-9	TRBJ1-2	NA	NA	14	CASSGTTLNYGYTF	TGTGCCAGCAGTGGAACGACCCTTAACTATGGCTACACCTTC
TRBV7-9	TRBJ2-1	TRBD1	NA	15	CASSLDRGNYNEQFF	TGTGCCAGCAGCTTAGACAGGGGTAACTACAATGAGCAGTTCTTC
TRBV5-4	TRBJ2-2	NA	NA	16	CASSLGGARITGELFF	TGTGCCAGCAGCTTGGGGGGCGCCCGTATCACCGGGGAGCTGTTTTTT
TRBV11-2	TRBJ1-5	NA	few	13	CASSLDRGQPQHF	TGTGCCAGCAGCCTGGACCGAGGTCAGCCCCAGCATTTT
TRBV6-5	TRBJ1-3	NA	NA	16	CASSYVDSDSGNTIYF	TGTGCCAGCAGTTACGTGGACAGCGACTCTGGAAACACCATATATTTT
TRBV30	TRBJ2-5	NA	many	10	CAWSQETQYF	TGTGCCTGGAGTCAAGAGACCCAGTACTTC
TRBV30	TRBJ1-6	NA	NA	16	CAWSSLSSSYNSPLHF	TGTGCCTGGAGTAGTTTATCGAGCTCCTATAATTCACCCCTCCACTTT
TRBV18	TRBJ1-6	NA	NA	19	CASSPYEGSSSSYNSPLHF	TGTGCCAGCTCACCTTACGAAGGCTCCTCGAGCTCCTATAATTCACCCCTCCACTTT